This T cell receptor (beta chain) is from a study of T cell changes during pregnancy in multiple sclerosis. Assay: immunoSEQ multiplex PCR; the TCRdb copy retains only in-frame clones and omits some. The table shows roughly 45,000 clones, with about 90% occurring only once. The CDR3 spans 13 residues. V was shortened by 6 bases and J by 4 bases, with 12 bases between the two germline ends. The V gene's germline CDR1 is MDHEN and CDR2 SYDVKM. The sequencing here drew on peripheral blood, taken in the first trimester of pregnancy. This receptor was taken from a female donor in good health, enrolled as a control in a pregnancy study. The chain recombines TRBV28 with TRBJ1-2; D is ambiguous. CDR3 sequence: CASSLSSLYGYTF. The CDR3 nucleotides are TGTGCCAGCAGCCTTAGTAGCCTCTATGGCTACACCTTC.